Described below is a single T cell receptor (beta chain) sequence and its context. Clones were sequenced by immunoSEQ multiplex PCR, and TCRdb holds only the in-frame ones, with some missing. This repertoire shows approximately 88,000 clones, under 95% found once; its top ten account for 4.1%. The CDR3 length is 18 residues. Germline CDR1 and CDR2: SEHNR and FQNEAQ (reference sequence). The V segment lost 5 bases and the J segment 4 bases; nucleotides outside the gene matches: 17. The sample comes from a study of T cells in localized non-small cell lung cancer. The chain joins TRBV7-9 to TRBJ2-7; 10 nucleotides align to TRBD2. The clonotype comes from a woman aged 40-70 years with stage II squamous cell lung carcinoma. This specimen consisted of PBMCs, obtained before any cancer treatment. CDR3 protein: CASSLTPPGLAMGYEQYF. The CDR3, as DNA: TGTGCCAGCAGCCTTACCCCCCCGGGACTAGCGATGGGATACGAGCAGTACTTC.